These 9 T cell receptor beta chains were all obtained from the same sample, sequenced in a study of early T cells in non-severe SARS-CoV-2 infection. Via MiXCR, TCRdb re-called the 5' RACE reads, giving one row per CDR3 protein. The sample includes roughly 72,000 distinct CDR3 sequences, 10% to 15% of them seen just once. The material sequenced was whole blood. These receptors were taken from an adult who was a healthcare worker with PCR-confirmed SARS-CoV-2 infection or an uninfected control (not recorded which).

The gene calls are TRBV12-3 or TRBV12-4 and TRBJ2-2; tentatively, D is TRBD2 (7 bases). V was clipped by 5 bases and J by 3 bases, with 19 bases between them. The CDR3 contains 17 residues. CDR3 amino acids: CASSPRRAGHYTGELFF. CDR3 DNA: TGTGCCAGCAGTCCCCGCCGAGCGGGACACTACACCGGGGAGCTGTTTTTT.

This clonotype has more than one count but fewer than ten. CDR3 nucleotides: TGTGCCAGCAGTTCAGCGGGACGGGGAGCCTACGAGCAGTACTTC. Its translation: CASSSAGRGAYEQYF. The rearrangement joins TRBV28 to TRBJ2-7; 7 positions agree with TRBD2. V lost 4 bases and J lost 2; bases outside the gene matches: 8. The CDR3 length is 15 residues. Germline V gives CDR1 MDHEN, CDR2 SYDVKM.

This clonotype was picked up many times. The chain is built from TRBV7-6 and TRBJ1-2; no definite D call. V was pared by 1 base and J by 8 bases, with 14 bases between. CDR3 size: 14 residues. Germline values: CDR1 SGHVS, CDR2 FNYEAQ. CDR3 DNA sequence: TGTGCCAGCAGCTTAGAGCCCGGGTCAGAGGGCTACACCTTC. It codes for CASSLEPGSEGYTF.

The chain combines TRBV7-6 with TRBJ1-1, with 7 positions matching TRBD1. In germline, CDR1 is SGHVS, CDR2 FNYEAQ. The CDR3 has 15 amino acids. V dropped 0 bases and J dropped 5; count of bases not matched to a gene: 6. CDR3 residues: CASSLALGGRTEAFF. The CDR3 coding sequence is TGTGCCAGCAGCTTAGCGCTAGGGGGCCGGACTGAAGCTTTCTTT.

This clonotype was recorded a few times. The rearrangement uses TRBV5-6 and TRBJ2-7, with a possible D match to TRBD2 (6 bases). The CDR3 totals 14 residues. Germline CDR1 and CDR2: SGHDT and YYEEEE. Trimming took off 0 bases at V and 7 bases at J, with 14 bases between the two ends. The DNA for the CDR3 is TGTGCCAGCAGCTTGGGCCCGTCGGGGAGGGAGCAGTACTTC. Amino acids: CASSLGPSGREQYF.

In this sample, this clonotype turned up a few times. The V call is TRBV5-1, the J call TRBJ2-2, with 10 bases that match TRBD1. The V gene's germline CDR1 is SGHRS and CDR2 YFSETQ. With 2 bases clipped from V and 4 bases from J, the junction kept 2 bases outside the gene matches. The CDR3 contains 15 residues. In DNA form, the CDR3 reads TGCGCCAGCAGCTTAGGGGACAGGGGCACCGGGGAGCTGTTTTTT. Encoded protein: CASSLGDRGTGELFF.

This chain uses TRBV6-1 with TRBJ2-2; no reliable D call. The CDR3 contains 16 residues. V lost 1 base and J 6 bases, leaving 15 bases between the germline ends. The germline gives CDR1 MNHNS, CDR2 SASEGT. The CDR3 protein is CASSEVEQNPPGELFF. The CDR3 nucleotides read TGTGCCAGCAGTGAAGTGGAACAAAATCCCCCCGGGGAGCTGTTTTTT.

This clonotype was observed many times. The chain couples TRBV11-2 to TRBJ2-5; 14 nucleotides line up with TRBD2. The CDR3 runs to 17 residues. V dropped 5 bases and J dropped 4; count of bases not matched to a gene: 9. Germline CDR1 and CDR2: SGHAT and FQNNGV. CDR3 region: CASSPDRTSGGPETQYF. In nucleotides, the CDR3 is TGTGCCAGCAGCCCCGACAGGACTAGCGGGGGGCCAGAGACCCAGTACTTC.

This clonotype appeared many times. This sequence joins TRBV7-9 and TRBJ2-7; D might be TRBD2 (5 bases). CDR1 is SEHNR and CDR2 is FQNEAQ in the germline V gene (reference sequence). V was pared by 6 bases and J by 3 bases, with 12 bases between. CDR3 length: 13 amino acids. In nucleotides, the CDR3 is TGTGCCAGCAGAGGTCTAGCCGACTACGAGCAGTACTTC. Encoded protein: CASRGLADYEQYF.